The clone carrying this T cell receptor (beta chain) has a handful of counts. The antigen is not known. Quantitative 5'-RACE was performed with molecular barcodes, and it yielded the TCR beta libraries. TCRdb passed the 5' RACE reads through MiXCR, listing each CDR3 protein once. Altogether about 240,000 distinct CDR3 sequences are present, about 10% being singletons, with the ten largest covering roughly 2.5%. The V and J ends lost 0 bases and 4 bases respectively, with 13 bases between them. Germline V lookup: CDR1 SGDLS, CDR2 YYNGEE. The CDR3 is 16 amino acids. The data were taken from a study of CD8 T cells in ankylosing spondylitis. Study-wide findings and caveats: Within matched ankylosing spondylitis synovial fluid, disease-linked clones were reportedly significantly enriched. Characteristic of ankylosing spondylitis blood, it appeared, was a TCR beta motif comprising roughly 8 highly homologous variants.

The sequence was obtained from a male donor with ankylosing spondylitis or in good health (not recorded which). The sample taken for sequencing was blood, either unsorted or a sorted T cell fraction (not recorded which). The J gene is TRBJ2-2, the V gene TRBV9, with D perhaps assigned TRBD1 or TRBD2 (5 bases each). CDR3 amino acids: CASSVGQRGTTGELFF. The CDR3 DNA reads as TGTGCCAGCAGCGTAGGGCAGCGAGGGACCACCGGGGAGCTGTTTTTT. Drawing the rest from reference TRBV9 and TRBJ2-2, the complete variable domain is DSGVTQTPKHLITATGQRVTLRCSPRSGDLSVYWYQQSLDQGLQFLIQYYNGEERAKGNILERFSAQQFPDLHSELNLSSLELGDSALYFCASSVGQRGTTGELFFGEGSRLTVL.